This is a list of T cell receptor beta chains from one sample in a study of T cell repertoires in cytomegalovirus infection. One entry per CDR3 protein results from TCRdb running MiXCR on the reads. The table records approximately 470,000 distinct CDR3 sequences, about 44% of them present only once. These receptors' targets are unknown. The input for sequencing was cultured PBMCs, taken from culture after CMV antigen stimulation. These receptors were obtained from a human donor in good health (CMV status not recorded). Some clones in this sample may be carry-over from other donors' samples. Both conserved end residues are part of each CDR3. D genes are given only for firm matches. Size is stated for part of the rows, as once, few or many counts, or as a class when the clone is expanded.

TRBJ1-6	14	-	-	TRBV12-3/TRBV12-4	TGTGCCAGCAGTTCCAGAAACCTTAATTCACCCCTCCACTTT	CASSSRNLNSPLHF
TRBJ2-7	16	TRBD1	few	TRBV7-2	TGTGCCAGCAGCCGTTCTCCGGGACAGGCCTCCTACGAGCAGTACTTC	CASSRSPGQASYEQYF
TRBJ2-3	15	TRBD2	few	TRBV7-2	TGTGCCAGCAGCTACCTTGCGGGGGGGCGTGACACGCAGTATTTT	CASSYLAGGRDTQYF
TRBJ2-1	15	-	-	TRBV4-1	TGCGCCAGCAGCCAAGATCCTGGGACGGGTTGGGAGCAGTTCTTC	CASSQDPGTGWEQFF
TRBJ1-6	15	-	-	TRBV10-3	TGTGCCATCAGTGACAGGTCTTTTTATAATTCACCCCTCCACTTT	CAISDRSFYNSPLHF
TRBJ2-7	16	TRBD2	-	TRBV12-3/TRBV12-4	TGTGCCAGCAGTGGTACCGGGACTAGCGGATACTACGAGCAGTACTTC	CASSGTGTSGYYEQYF
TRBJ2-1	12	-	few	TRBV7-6	TGTGCCAGCAGCCCCTCGTTGGTTGAGCAGTTCTTC	CASSPSLVEQFF
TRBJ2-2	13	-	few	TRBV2	TGTGCCAGCAGCACTACGAACACCGGGGAGCTGTTTTTT	CASSTTNTGELFF
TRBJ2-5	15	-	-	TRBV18	TGTGCCAGCTCACCTTGGGGCCTATCCCAAGAGACCCAGTACTTC	CASSPWGLSQETQYF
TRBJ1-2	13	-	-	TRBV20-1	TGCAGTGCTAGAGCAGGGGCAACCTATGGCTACACCTTC	CSARAGATYGYTF
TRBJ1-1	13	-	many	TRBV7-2	TGTGCCAGCAGCGCTCATCCAAACACTGAAGCTTTCTTT	CASSAHPNTEAFF
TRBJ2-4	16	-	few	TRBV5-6	TGTGCCAGCAGCTTGAGGCAGTTATACCCCAAAAACATTCAGTACTTC	CASSLRQLYPKNIQYF
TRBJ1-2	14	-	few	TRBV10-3	TGTGCCATCAGCTCTGACAGCCCTTTATATGGCTACACCTTC	CAISSDSPLYGYTF
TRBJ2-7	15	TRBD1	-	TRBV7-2	TGTGCCAGCAGTCAGGACAGGGGCCGGGATAACGAGCACTACTTC	CASSQDRGRDNEHYF
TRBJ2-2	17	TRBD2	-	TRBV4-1	TGCGCCAGCAGCCAAAGGACTAGCGCCACGAACACCGGGGAGCTGTTTTTT	CASSQRTSATNTGELFF
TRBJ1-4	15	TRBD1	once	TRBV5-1	TGCGCCAGCAGCCCGTCGGGACAGACCAATGAAAAACTGTTTTTT	CASSPSGQTNEKLFF
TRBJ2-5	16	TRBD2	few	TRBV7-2	TGTGCCAGCAGCTTTCGGACTAGCGGGAGTCTTGAGACCCAGTACTTC	CASSFRTSGSLETQYF
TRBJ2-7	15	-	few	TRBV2	TGTGCCAGCAGTGGGATCAGGGCGAGCTCCTACGAGCAGTACTTC	CASSGIRASSYEQYF
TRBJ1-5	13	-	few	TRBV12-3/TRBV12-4	TGTGCCAGCAGCCGGAGGTGGGATCAGCCCCAGCATTTT	CASSRRWDQPQHF
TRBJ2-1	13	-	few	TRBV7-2	TGTGCCAGCAGTTCAAAACAGGGAAATGAGCAGTTCTTC	CASSSKQGNEQFF
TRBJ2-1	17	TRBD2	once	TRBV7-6	TGTGCCAGCAGTTCCAGGACTAGCGGGATAAGGGCCAATGAGCAGTTCTTC	CASSSRTSGIRANEQFF